This is a list of T cell receptor beta chains from one sample in a study of vaccination effects on CD4 cells after COVID-19. Clones were read by immunoSEQ multiplex PCR, and TCRdb kept only the in-frame ones, dropping some. In the table there are 35,000 to 40,000 clones, roughly 69% of which are singletons. Antigen specificity for these receptors is unknown. The starting material was CD4+ T cells from PBMCs cultured with HCoV-NL63 spike peptides, obtained before COVID-19 vaccination. The source of these receptors is a human donor who had a prior SARS-CoV-2 infection. Both conserved end residues are part of each CDR3. The D gene is left open where the match is weak. Clone size, where shown, is once, few, many, or a class for clones that have expanded.

v_gene	j_gene	abundance	d_gene	CDR3nt	CDR3aa
TRBV5-1	TRBJ2-7	few	.	TGCGCCAGCAGCTTGGCCACGGGATGGAACTACGAGCAGTACTTC	CASSLATGWNYEQYF
TRBV5-1	TRBJ1-5	.	TRBD1	TGCGCCAGCAGCTTGGCTATTTGGGGGACAGGGGGTAATCAGCCCCAGCATTTT	CASSLAIWGTGGNQPQHF
TRBV15	TRBJ2-3	.	.	TGTGCCACCAGCAGAGATATCGGAGGATTCACAGATACGCAGTATTTT	CATSRDIGGFTDTQYF
TRBV19	TRBJ2-1	.	.	TGTGCCAGTCCCCTTCCCGGCTGGCACAATGAGCAGTTCTTC	CASPLPGWHNEQFF
TRBV10-3	TRBJ2-3	.	.	TGTGCCATCAGTGAGTCGGGACTTAGCACAGATACGCAGTATTTT	CAISESGLSTDTQYF
TRBV2	TRBJ1-1	.	TRBD1	TGTGCCAGCAAGAGGACAGGGGCGAACACTGAAGCTTTCTTT	CASKRTGANTEAFF
TRBV19	TRBJ2-3	.	TRBD2	TGTGCCAGTAGCCCCGGGGGGCTAGCGGGGTTAGATACGCAGTATTTT	CASSPGGLAGLDTQYF
TRBV18	TRBJ2-7	.	TRBD2	TGTGCCAGCTCACCCCAGACTAGCGGCTACGAGCAGTACTTC	CASSPQTSGYEQYF
TRBV18	TRBJ1-2	.	.	TGTGCCAGCTCACCACTATCCGGAAACTATGGCTACACCTTC	CASSPLSGNYGYTF
TRBV11-3	TRBJ2-1	few	TRBD2	TGTGCCAGCAGCTTGCGGGAGTTAGGTGAGCAGTTCTTC	CASSLRELGEQFF
TRBV7-3	TRBJ1-1	.	.	TGTGCCAGCAGCGATACAGGGACCATGAGCACTGAAGCTTTCTTT	CASSDTGTMSTEAFF
TRBV14	TRBJ1-6	.	.	TGTGCCAGCAGGACCGGGATAGAGGGTTCACCCCTCCACTTT	CASRTGIEGSPLHF